The clone carrying this T cell receptor (beta chain) was recorded a few times. This entry comes from a study of identical twins' blood T cells. The overall study: About 50 million reads came from about 12 libraries, six alpha, six beta.

Reared together, all three twin pairs probably met the same infectious agents and vaccines. Both ends of each TCR cDNA library bore sample-specific barcodes. Authors' processing steps: Each library had roughly 2 to 4 million CDR3 reads and about 100,000 to nearly 500,000 clonotypes. TCRdb reprocessed the 5' RACE reads with MiXCR, giving one entry per CDR3 protein. V and J calls and clone size were set by TCRdb, not the authors. The sample shows hundreds of thousands of distinct CDR3 sequences, roughly 27% of them seen only once. The source material was PBMCs. This TCR derives from a woman aged 18 to 55 in good health.

CDR3 in DNA: TGTGCCAGTAGTATTCGGACAGAGAACACTGAAGCTTTCTTT. It encodes CASSIRTENTEAFF. The chain couples TRBV19 to TRBJ1-1, with D tentatively TRBD1 (6 bases). Between the trimmed V and J ends, which lost 3 bases and 1 base, there was a span of 9 bases. This CDR3 comprises 14 residues. Germline values: CDR1 LNHDA, CDR2 SQIVND (reference sequence).